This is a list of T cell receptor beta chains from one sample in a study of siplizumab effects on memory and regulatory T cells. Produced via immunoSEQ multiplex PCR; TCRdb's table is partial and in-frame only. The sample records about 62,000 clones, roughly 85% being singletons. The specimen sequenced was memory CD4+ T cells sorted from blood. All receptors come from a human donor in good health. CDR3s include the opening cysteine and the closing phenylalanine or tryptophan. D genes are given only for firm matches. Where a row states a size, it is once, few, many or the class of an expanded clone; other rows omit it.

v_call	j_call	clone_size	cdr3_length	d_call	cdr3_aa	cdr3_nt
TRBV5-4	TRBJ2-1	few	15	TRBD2	CASSRPSGGYNEQFF	TGTGCCAGCAGCCGGCCTAGCGGGGGCTACAATGAGCAGTTCTTC
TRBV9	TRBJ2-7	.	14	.	CASSVAGAFYEQYF	TGTGCCAGCAGCGTAGCGGGGGCGTTCTACGAGCAGTACTTC
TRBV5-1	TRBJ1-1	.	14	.	CASRAGGGRVEAFF	TGCGCCAGCAGGGCTGGCGGGGGGCGGGTTGAAGCTTTCTTT
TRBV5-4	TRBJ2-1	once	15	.	CASSSQGWAYNEQFF	TGTGCCAGCAGCTCGCAGGGATGGGCCTACAATGAGCAGTTCTTC
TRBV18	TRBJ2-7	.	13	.	CASSVDRKYEQYF	TGTGCCAGCTCAGTCGACAGGAAATACGAGCAGTACTTC
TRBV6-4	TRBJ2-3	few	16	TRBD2	CASSDEAGGPRDTQYF	TGTGCCAGCAGTGACGAAGCGGGGGGGCCGAGAGATACGCAGTATTTT
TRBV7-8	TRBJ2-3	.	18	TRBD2	CASSLVSVFAGGTDTQYF	TGTGCCAGCAGCTTAGTGTCGGTGTTCGCGGGGGGCACAGATACGCAGTATTTT
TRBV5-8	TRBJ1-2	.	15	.	CASSLSGQTSYGYTF	TGTGCCAGCAGCTTGTCCGGACAGACAAGCTATGGCTACACCTTC
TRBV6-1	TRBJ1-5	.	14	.	CASTGGGFAQPQHF	TGTGCCAGCACCGGAGGGGGTTTCGCTCAGCCCCAGCATTTT
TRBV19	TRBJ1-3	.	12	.	CASSILGNTIYF	TGTGCCAGTAGTATCCTTGGAAACACCATATATTTT
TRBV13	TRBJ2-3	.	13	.	CASSYSPRDTQYF	TGTGCCAGCAGCTACTCTCCACGAGATACGCAGTATTTT
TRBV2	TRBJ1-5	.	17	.	CASSAAGSPYSNQPQHF	TGTGCCAGCAGTGCGGCAGGGAGCCCCTATAGCAATCAGCCCCAGCATTTT
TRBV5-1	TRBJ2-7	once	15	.	CASSLDGRGPYEQYF	TGCGCCAGCAGCTTGGATGGCAGGGGACCCTACGAGCAGTACTTC
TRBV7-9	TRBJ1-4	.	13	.	CASSPSAGGELFF	TGTGCCAGCAGCCCATCGGCAGGTGGTGAGCTGTTTTTT
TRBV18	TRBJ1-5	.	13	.	CASSPSRNQPQHF	TGTGCCAGCTCACCATCAAGGAACCAGCCCCAGCATTTT
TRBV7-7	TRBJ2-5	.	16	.	CASSLGLAVVEETQYF	TGTGCCAGCAGCTTAGGGCTAGCAGTCGTGGAAGAGACCCAGTACTTC
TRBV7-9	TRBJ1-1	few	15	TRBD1	CASSPRGQGFTEAFF	TGTGCCAGCAGCCCTAGAGGACAGGGGTTCACTGAAGCTTTCTTT
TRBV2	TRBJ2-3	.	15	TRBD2	CASSSSSGGAHTQYF	TGTGCCAGCAGCAGTTCCAGCGGGGGGGCTCATACGCAGTATTTT
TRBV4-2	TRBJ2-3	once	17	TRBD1	CASSPLSPDRGSDTQYF	TGTGCCAGCAGCCCCCTCTCCCCCGACAGGGGCTCAGATACGCAGTATTTT
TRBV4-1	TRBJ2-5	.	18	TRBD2	CASSRGLAGGLIQETQYF	TGCGCCAGCAGCCGGGGACTAGCGGGGGGCCTCATTCAAGAGACCCAGTACTTC
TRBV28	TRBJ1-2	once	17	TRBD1	CASSSSSSRGQGYGYTF	TGTGCCAGCAGTTCTTCCTCTTCCCGGGGACAGGGGTATGGCTACACCTTC
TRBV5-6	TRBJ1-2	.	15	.	CASSLVDRLNYGYTF	TGTGCCAGCAGCTTGGTGGACAGATTGAACTATGGCTACACCTTC
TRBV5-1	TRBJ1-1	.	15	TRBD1	CASSSTGDKFSEAFF	TGCGCCAGCAGCTCAACAGGGGACAAGTTTTCTGAAGCTTTCTTT
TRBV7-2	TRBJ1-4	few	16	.	CASSLYGGATNEKLFF	TGTGCCAGCAGCCTGTACGGGGGCGCAACTAATGAAAAACTGTTTTTT
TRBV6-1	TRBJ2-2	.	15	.	CASSPRGANTGELFF	TGTGCCAGCAGTCCCAGGGGCGCGAACACCGGGGAGCTGTTTTTT
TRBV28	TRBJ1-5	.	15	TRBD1	CASTPIDRDDQPQHF	TGTGCCAGCACCCCGATAGACAGGGACGATCAGCCCCAGCATTTT
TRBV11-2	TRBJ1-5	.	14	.	CASSLGASNQPQHF	TGTGCCAGCAGCTTGGGAGCTAGCAATCAGCCCCAGCATTTT
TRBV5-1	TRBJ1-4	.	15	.	CASSLVSGEGEKLFF	TGCGCCAGCAGCTTGGTTTCAGGGGAGGGGGAAAAACTGTTTTTT
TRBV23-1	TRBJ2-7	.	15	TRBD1	CASALAGQGAHEQYF	TGCGCCAGCGCCCTGGCGGGACAGGGCGCCCACGAGCAGTACTTC
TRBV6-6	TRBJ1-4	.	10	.	CASRYRVLFF	TGTGCCAGCAGGTACAGGGTCCTGTTTTTT
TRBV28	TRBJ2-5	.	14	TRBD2	CASSFSSGVETQYF	TGTGCCAGCAGTTTTTCTAGCGGAGTGGAGACCCAGTACTTC
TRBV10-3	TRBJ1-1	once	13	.	CAIRDGLNTEAFF	TGTGCCATCAGGGACGGGCTGAACACTGAAGCTTTCTTT
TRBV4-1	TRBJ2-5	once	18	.	CASSQGLRTGRKWETQYF	TGCGCCAGCAGCCAAGGGCTAAGGACCGGACGTAAGTGGGAGACCCAGTACTTC
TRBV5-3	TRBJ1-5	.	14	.	CARSIKTAYQPQHF	TGTGCCAGAAGCATAAAGACAGCTTATCAGCCCCAGCATTTT
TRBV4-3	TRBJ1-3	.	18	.	CASSQEEGGRYSGNTIYF	TGCGCCAGCAGCCAAGAAGAGGGGGGACGGTACTCTGGAAACACCATATATTTT
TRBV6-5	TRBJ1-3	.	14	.	CASREDSTGNTIYF	TGTGCCAGCAGGGAAGACAGTACTGGAAACACCATATATTTT